Included here is one T cell receptor (beta chain) sequence, with context. This sample is drawn from a study of shared clonotypes between healthy human individuals. Method: immunoSEQ multiplex PCR; TCRdb's copy keeps in-frame clones and lacks some. The sample includes a few million clones, 92% of them seen just once. Trimming stripped 0 bases from V and 5 bases from J, with 14 bases between. The CDR3 length is 15 residues. Per germline, CDR1 SGDLS and CDR2 YYNGEE. Sequencing was performed on naive CD4+ T cells from PBMCs. The subset: CD45RA+ positively selected. This sequence joins TRBV9 and TRBJ2-5; D may correspond to TRBD1 or TRBD2 (6 bases each). The receptor comes from a man aged 18 to 30 in good health. Some clones in this sample may be carry-over from other donors' samples. CDR3 protein: CASSVVGGVYETQYF. Written as DNA, the CDR3 is TGTGCCAGCAGCGTAGTCGGGGGCGTGTATGAGACCCAGTACTTC.